The T cell receptor beta chain described here comes from a study of cytomegalovirus exposure and HLA in healthy donors. This CDR3 region has 15 residues. Germline CDR1 MNHEY, CDR2 SMNVEV (reference sequence). The V segment lost 3 bases and the J segment 5 bases; nucleotides outside the gene matches: 8. Assay used: immunoSEQ multiplex PCR; TCRdb lists only in-frame clones, some missing. Counted here are about 69,000 clones, 96% occurring once; the ten biggest clones make up roughly 5%. This rearrangement joins TRBV27 to TRBJ2-7; 9 positions match TRBD1. This receptor was taken from a woman younger than 35 in good health and CMV-seropositive. The sample taken for sequencing was PBMCs. The CDR3 sequence: CASSFPGTGWDEQYF. The DNA for the CDR3 is TGTGCCAGCAGTTTCCCCGGGACAGGGTGGGACGAGCAGTACTTC.